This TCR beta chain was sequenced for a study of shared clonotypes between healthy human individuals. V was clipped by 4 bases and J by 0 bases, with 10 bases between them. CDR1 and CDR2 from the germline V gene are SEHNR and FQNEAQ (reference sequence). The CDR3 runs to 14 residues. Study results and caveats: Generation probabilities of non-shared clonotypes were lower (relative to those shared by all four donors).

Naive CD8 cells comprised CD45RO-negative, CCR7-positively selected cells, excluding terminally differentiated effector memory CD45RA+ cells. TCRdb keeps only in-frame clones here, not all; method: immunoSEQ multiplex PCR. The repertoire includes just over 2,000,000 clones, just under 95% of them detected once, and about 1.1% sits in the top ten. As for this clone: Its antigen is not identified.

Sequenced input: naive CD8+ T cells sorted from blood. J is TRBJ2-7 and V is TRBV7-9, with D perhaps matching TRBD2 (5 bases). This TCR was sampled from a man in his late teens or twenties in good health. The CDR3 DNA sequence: TGTGCCAGCAGCTATACTAGTAGCTCCTACGAGCAGTACTTC. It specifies CASSYTSSSYEQYF.